These 2 T cell receptor beta chains were sequenced from one sample in a study of cytomegalovirus exposure and HLA in healthy donors (dated by TCRdb to 2017 to 2019). The library relied on the immunoSEQ multiplex PCR assay. The multiplex PCR relied on a mix of 60 forward primers for TCR Vbeta segments and 13 reverse primers for TCR Jbeta segments. TCRdb limited this immuneACCESS table to in-frame rearrangements with V and J called. A share of clones is missing; checked studies link under half to unresolved V genes, and the rest is unexplained. For this sample there are 100,000 or so clones; 60% to 85% appear just once. Roughly 4.5% of the sample comes from the top ten. The material sequenced was PBMCs. These TCRs come from a woman in her thirties or forties in good health and CMV-seropositive.

The chain recombines TRBV6-5 with TRBJ2-1; 13 positions match TRBD2. Germline lookup yields CDR1 MNHEY and CDR2 SVGAGI. The J segment lost 6 bases and the V segment lost 6 bases, leaving 5 bases of the junction unmatched. CDR3 length: 15 residues. CDR3 residues: CASRGTSGNGNEQFF. CDR3 sequence (DNA): TGTGCCAGCAGAGGGACTAGCGGGAATGGCAATGAGCAGTTCTTC.

The chain has TRBV9 and TRBJ2-7; D is perhaps TRBD1 (6 bases). The CDR3 is made up of 15 amino acids. Germline assignment: CDR1 SGDLS and CDR2 YYNGEE. The germline V and J ends were trimmed by 0 bases and 2 bases, with 12 bases remaining between them. In DNA form, the CDR3 reads TGTGCCAGCAGCGTAGAACAGGGTATGCCCTACGAGCAGTACTTC. Its translation: CASSVEQGMPYEQYF. Based on the CDR3 plus reference TRBV9 and TRBJ2-7, the full variable domain is DSGVTQTPKHLITATGQRVTLRCSPRSGDLSVYWYQQSLDQGLQFLIQYYNGEERAKGNILERFSAQQFPDLHSELNLSSLELGDSALYFCASSVEQGMPYEQYFGPGTRLTVT.